These T cell receptor beta chains were read from a single sample in a study of CD8 T cells in Susac syndrome. TCRdb redid the calling of the immunoSEQ multiplex PCR reads with MiXCR, one entry per CDR3 protein. Of about 180,000 distinct CDR3 sequences listed, approximately 93% are singletons. Sequenced sample: CD4+ T cells from PBMCs. All receptors come from a human donor with multiple sclerosis. The CDR3 runs from the conserved cysteine through the conserved F or W.

TRBJ2-2 | TRBV2 | CASSENVGGTGELFF
TRBJ2-4 | TRBV6-5 | CASRKTGLAKNIQYF
TRBJ1-6 | TRBV7-9 | CASSLGDRGVYNSPLHF
TRBJ1-1 | TRBV5-6 | CASSFDRAVTEAFF
TRBJ2-2 | TRBV18 | CASSPKREWTGELFF
TRBJ2-2 | TRBV3-1 | CASSQAHGGNTGELFF
TRBJ2-1 | TRBV7-2 | CASSPGLAGEQFF
TRBJ2-7 | TRBV20-1 | CSARKAGSSYEQYF
TRBJ1-4 | TRBV20-1 | CSARRFAGKEKLFF
TRBJ2-1 | TRBV9 | CASSVGLAGHTEQFF
TRBJ2-1 | TRBV5-1 | CASSRGLAVEQFF
TRBJ1-2 | TRBV2 | CAPAPGPGYGYTF
TRBJ2-5 | TRBV5-1 | CASSLWTVQETQYF
TRBJ2-2 | TRBV30 | CASPGYTGELFF
TRBJ1-5 | TRBV6-2/TRBV6-3 | CASSGGATGISNQPQHF
TRBJ2-5 | TRBV7-7 | CASSPTTGGETQYF
TRBJ2-1 | TRBV18 | CASSPVRRGVNEQFF
TRBJ1-4 | TRBV6-1 | CARKGPNPNEKLFF
TRBJ1-1 | TRBV5-1 | CASSFMGSGDTEAFF
TRBJ2-7 | TRBV23-1 | CASSQSYRGTFYEQYF
TRBJ2-5 | TRBV29-1 | CSVGRASRAETQYF
TRBJ2-3 | TRBV5-4 | CASSLTMTSRQTDTQYF
TRBJ2-5 | TRBV4-1 | CASSQDPRTELQETQYF
TRBJ2-2 | TRBV10-2 | CASRLAGNWELFF
TRBJ2-7 | TRBV11-2 | CASSLTGTGGEQYF
TRBJ2-7 | TRBV2 | CASSPTSGTYEQYF
TRBJ2-5 | TRBV10-3 | CAIRPLYQETQYF
TRBJ1-4 | TRBV28 | CASTQGGAGLEKLFF
TRBJ1-2 | TRBV7-9 | CASSLSGGSSF
TRBJ1-1 | TRBV5-1 | CASRMSGTEAFF
TRBJ1-5 | TRBV3-1 | CASTKKREPLRGKEQPQHF
TRBJ2-1 | TRBV19 | CASSPRTNSYNEQFF
TRBJ2-7 | TRBV10-1 | CASMIMGAYYEQYF
TRBJ2-4 | TRBV9 | CASSVTPETGKNIQYF
TRBJ2-7 | TRBV19 | CASSILNGLGEQYF
TRBJ1-1 | TRBV6-1 | CASSEWDRNTEAFF
TRBJ1-1 | TRBV29-1 | CSVEPDRDAEAFF
TRBJ2-2 | TRBV9 | CASSEQGTNTGELFF
TRBJ2-1 | TRBV29-1 | CSVGGQFGLASRYNEQFF
TRBJ1-4 | TRBV7-3 | CASSLTGATNEKLFF
TRBJ1-1 | TRBV10-2 | CASSDGYTEAFF
TRBJ2-7 | TRBV7-2 | CASSLDKGEQYF
TRBJ2-7 | TRBV20-1 | CSAPSGGTYEQYF
TRBJ2-7 | TRBV12-3/TRBV12-4 | CASRPIAGYEQYF
TRBJ1-4 | TRBV7-2 | CASSFRPLSNEKLFF
TRBJ1-1 | TRBV12-3/TRBV12-4 | CASSLSHRGNTEALF
TRBJ2-1 | TRBV5-1 | CASSLLAGGPNEQFF
TRBJ1-1 | TRBV6-5 | CASSYTQGRQTEAFF
TRBJ1-2 | TRBV19 | CASSMEGASGYTF
TRBJ2-1 | TRBV28 | CASSLRTSGSYNEQFF
TRBJ1-1 | TRBV6-5 | CASSPGRGRTEAFF
TRBJ2-3 | TRBV25-1 | CASSELASGGLDTQYF
TRBJ1-2 | TRBV27 | CASSLSGGGGYTF
TRBJ1-4 | TRBV20-1 | CSARDRQTVANEKLFF
TRBJ2-6 | TRBV13 | CASSLRLTGANVLTF
TRBJ1-5 | TRBV3-1 | CASSQDLAGGRPQHF
TRBJ1-4 | TRBV29-1 | CSVVVGAQTNEKLFF